The 5 T cell receptor beta chains reported below all come from one sample, sequenced in a study of shared clonotypes between healthy human individuals. TCRdb's copy holds only in-frame clones and misses some; the assay was immunoSEQ multiplex PCR. The sample has 2 million to 2.5 million clones; over 90% are singletons. Sequenced: naive CD4+ T cells from PBMCs. Subset noted: CD45RA+ positively selected. Receptor source: a man in his late teens or twenties in good health. Some clones in this sample may be carry-over from other donors' samples.

The V and J genes are TRBV28 and TRBJ2-3; the D gene is possibly TRBD1 (5 bases). This CDR3 region has 13 residues. Looked up from germline, CDR1 is MDHEN and CDR2 is SYDVKM. Trimming stripped 11 bases from V and 1 base from J, with 13 bases between. The CDR3 DNA follows: TGTGCCTCGCAGGGATGGCGCACAGATACGCAGTATTTT. Its protein is CASQGWRTDTQYF. The full variable domain, with the rest looked up from reference TRBV28 and TRBJ2-3, is DVKVTQSSRYLVKRTGEKVFLECVQDMDHENMFWYRQDPGLGLRLIYFSYDVKMKEKGDIPEGYSVSREKKERFSLILESASTNQTSMYLCASQGWRTDTQYFGPGTRLTVL.

The chain joins TRBV6-6 to TRBJ1-1, with 9 positions matching TRBD1. This CDR3 region has 16 residues. The V segment lost 1 base and the J segment 4 bases; nucleotides outside the gene matches: 7. Germline V CDR1 and CDR2: MNHNY, SVGAGI (reference sequence). The CDR3 coding sequence is TGTGCCAGCAGTTACTTCGGGTGGGGACAGGGCACTGAAGCTTTCTTT. This codes for CASSYFGWGQGTEAFF.

The J gene is TRBJ2-7, the V gene TRBV15, with TRBD2 matching 9 bases. The CDR3 runs 14 residues. The germline CDR1 and CDR2 sequences are LNHNV and YYDKDF (reference sequence). The J segment lost 4 bases and the V segment lost 3 bases, leaving 4 bases of the junction unmatched. CDR3 nucleotide sequence: TGTGCCACCAGCAGTGGACTAGCGCGGTACGAGCAGTACTTC. The encoded protein is CATSSGLARYEQYF.

V usage is TRBV18 and J usage is TRBJ2-7; TRBD2 agrees at 7 bases. Germline V gives CDR1 KGHSH, CDR2 LQKENI. CDR3 length: 16 amino acids. Trimming took 3 bases from V and 1 from J; bases not matched to a gene: 9. The CDR3 nucleotides read TGTGCCAGCTCACCGCCTACTAGCGTTAGGTCCTACGAGCAGTACTTC. Its protein product is CASSPPTSVRSYEQYF.

The J gene is TRBJ2-1, the V gene TRBV2; the D is unclear. Deletions cut 1 base from V and 0 bases from J, with 10 bases between. CDR1 and CDR2 from the germline V gene are SNHLY and FYNNEI. The CDR3 loop spans 16 amino acids. The CDR3 nucleotides are TGTGCCAGCAGTGAAGGCAGATACAGCTCCTACAATGAGCAGTTCTTC. Amino acid sequence: CASSEGRYSSYNEQFF.